This entry features one T cell receptor beta chain sequence. These data originate in a study of blood T cell repertoires in COVID-19. Study-level background: Sources were T cells, B-cell-depleted T cells, or PBMCs; the material itself was cDNA or gDNA.

CDR3 length: 15 amino acids. CDR1 is SGHDN, CDR2 FVKESK, per germline. V was clipped by 1 base and J by 5 bases, with 14 bases between them. The data were produced by immunoSEQ multiplex PCR, yet TCRdb's version contains in-frame clones alone and is incomplete. The table includes 240,000 or so clones, about 89% detected once. Recovered Cohort 3 donors showed two negative PCRs, clearance, or symptom resolution. The rearrangement uses TRBV14 and TRBJ2-5; D call uncertain. Input material: PBMCs or T cells enriched from blood (not recorded which). The TCR sequence derives from a man aged 35-49 years who had recovered from COVID-19. CDR3 loop: CASSQVVPPGETQYF. The CDR3 coding sequence is TGTGCCAGCAGCCAAGTGGTACCGCCCGGGGAGACCCAGTACTTC.